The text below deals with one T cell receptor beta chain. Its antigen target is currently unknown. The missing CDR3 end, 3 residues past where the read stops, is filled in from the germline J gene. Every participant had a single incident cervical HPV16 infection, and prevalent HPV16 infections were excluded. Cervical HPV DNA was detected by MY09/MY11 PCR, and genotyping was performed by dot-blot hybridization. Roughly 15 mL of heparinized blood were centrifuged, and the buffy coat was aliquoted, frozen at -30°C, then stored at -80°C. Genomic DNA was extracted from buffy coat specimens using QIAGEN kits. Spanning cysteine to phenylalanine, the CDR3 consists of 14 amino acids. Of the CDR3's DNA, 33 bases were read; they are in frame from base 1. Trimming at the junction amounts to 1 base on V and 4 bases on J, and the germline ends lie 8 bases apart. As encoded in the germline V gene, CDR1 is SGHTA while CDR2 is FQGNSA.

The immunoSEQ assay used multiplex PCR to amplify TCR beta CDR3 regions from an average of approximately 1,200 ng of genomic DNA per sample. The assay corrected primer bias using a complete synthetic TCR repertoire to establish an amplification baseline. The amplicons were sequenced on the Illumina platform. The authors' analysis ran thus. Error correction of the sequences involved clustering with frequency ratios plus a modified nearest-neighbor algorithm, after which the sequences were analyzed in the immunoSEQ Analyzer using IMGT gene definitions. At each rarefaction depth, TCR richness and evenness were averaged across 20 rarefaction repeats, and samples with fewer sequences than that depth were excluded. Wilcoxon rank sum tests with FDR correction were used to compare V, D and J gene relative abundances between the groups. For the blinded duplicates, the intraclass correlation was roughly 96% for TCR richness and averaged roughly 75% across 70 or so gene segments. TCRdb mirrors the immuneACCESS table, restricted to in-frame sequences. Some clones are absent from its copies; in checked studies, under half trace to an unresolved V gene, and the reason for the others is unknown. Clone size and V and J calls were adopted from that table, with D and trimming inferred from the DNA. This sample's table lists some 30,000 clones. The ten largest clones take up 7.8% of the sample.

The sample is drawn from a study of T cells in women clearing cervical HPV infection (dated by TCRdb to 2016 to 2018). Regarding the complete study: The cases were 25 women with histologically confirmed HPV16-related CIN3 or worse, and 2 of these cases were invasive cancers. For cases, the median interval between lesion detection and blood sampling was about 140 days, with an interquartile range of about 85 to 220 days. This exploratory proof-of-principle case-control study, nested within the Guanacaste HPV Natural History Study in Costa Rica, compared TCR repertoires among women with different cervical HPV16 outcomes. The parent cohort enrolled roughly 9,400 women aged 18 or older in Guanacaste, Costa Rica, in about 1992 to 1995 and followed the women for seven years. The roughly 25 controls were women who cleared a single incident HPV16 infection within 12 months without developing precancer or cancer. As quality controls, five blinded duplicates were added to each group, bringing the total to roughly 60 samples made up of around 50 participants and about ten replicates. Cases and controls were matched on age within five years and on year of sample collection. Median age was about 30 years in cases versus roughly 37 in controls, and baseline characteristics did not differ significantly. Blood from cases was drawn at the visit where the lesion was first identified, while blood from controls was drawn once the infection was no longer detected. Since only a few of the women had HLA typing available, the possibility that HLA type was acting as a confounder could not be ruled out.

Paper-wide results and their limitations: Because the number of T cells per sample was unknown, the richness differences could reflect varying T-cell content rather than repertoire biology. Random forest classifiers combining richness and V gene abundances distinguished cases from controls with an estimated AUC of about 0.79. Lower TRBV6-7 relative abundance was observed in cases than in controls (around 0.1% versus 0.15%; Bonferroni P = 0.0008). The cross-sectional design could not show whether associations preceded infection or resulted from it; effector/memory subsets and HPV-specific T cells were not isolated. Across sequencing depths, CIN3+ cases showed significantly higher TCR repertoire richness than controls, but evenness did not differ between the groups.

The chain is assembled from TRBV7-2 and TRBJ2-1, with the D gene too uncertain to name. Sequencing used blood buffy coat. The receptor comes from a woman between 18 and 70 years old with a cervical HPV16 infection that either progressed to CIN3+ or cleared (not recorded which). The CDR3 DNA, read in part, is TGTGCCAGCAGCTTAGACGCAGGTTACAATGAG. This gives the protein CASSLDAGYNE. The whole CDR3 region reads CASSLDAGYNEQFF.